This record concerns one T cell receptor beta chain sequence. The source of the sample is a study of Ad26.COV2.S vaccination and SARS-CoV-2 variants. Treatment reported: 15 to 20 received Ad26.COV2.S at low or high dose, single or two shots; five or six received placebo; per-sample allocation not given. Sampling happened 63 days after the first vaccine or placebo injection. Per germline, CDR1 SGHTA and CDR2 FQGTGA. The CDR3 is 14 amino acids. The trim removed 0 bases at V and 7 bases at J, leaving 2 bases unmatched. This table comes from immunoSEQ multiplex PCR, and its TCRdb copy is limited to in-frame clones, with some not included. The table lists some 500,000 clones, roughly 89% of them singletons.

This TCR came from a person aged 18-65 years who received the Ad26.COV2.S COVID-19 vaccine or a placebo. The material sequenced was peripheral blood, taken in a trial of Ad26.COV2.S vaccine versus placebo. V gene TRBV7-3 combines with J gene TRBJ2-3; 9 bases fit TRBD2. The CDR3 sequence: CASSLTLAGNTQYF. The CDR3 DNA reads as TGTGCCAGCAGCTTAACGCTAGCGGGGAATACGCAGTATTTT.